The 5 T cell receptor beta chains in this list originate from one sample, sequenced in a study of technical replicates of blood from several donors. Profiling relied on immunoSEQ multiplex PCR, and the TCRdb table lists in-frame clones only, not all of them. The sample lists 50,000 to 75,000 clones, just over 90% occurring once. The specimen was PBMCs. Source of these receptors: a human donor in good health. Some clones in this sample may be carry-over from other donors' samples.

The V and J genes are TRBV4-2 and TRBJ1-2; the D gene is possibly TRBD1 (6 bases). The CDR3 consists of 15 residues. Trimming took off 0 bases at V and 6 bases at J, with 14 bases between the two ends. CDR1 is LGHNA and CDR2 is YNFKEQ in the germline V gene. The CDR3 coding sequence is TGTGCCAGCAGCCAAGAAAACAGGGCAGGAGATGGCTACACCTTC. Protein: CASSQENRAGDGYTF.

The rearrangement links TRBV14 to TRBJ2-7; 9 bases match TRBD2. In germline, CDR1 is SGHDN, CDR2 FVKESK. The CDR3 length is 16 residues. Trimming took 4 bases from V and 1 from J; bases not matched to a gene: 8. CDR3 in DNA: TGTGCCAGCAGCCCCCCCCGGCTAGCGGGATCCTACGAGCAGTACTTC. Its translation: CASSPPRLAGSYEQYF.

The chain recombines TRBV5-8 with TRBJ2-1; D unresolved. The CDR3 has 16 residues. Trimming cost V 0 bases and J 6 bases, with 16 bases left between them. Germline V gene data show CDR1 as SGHTS and CDR2 as YDEGEE. This chain's CDR3 is CASSLGHGGAPNEQFF. CDR3 nucleotide sequence: TGTGCCAGCAGCTTGGGTCACGGCGGCGCCCCCAATGAGCAGTTCTTC.

This chain links TRBV4-3 with TRBJ2-1; D might be TRBD2 (5 bases). Germline V CDR1 and CDR2: LGHNA, YSLEER. V was clipped by 0 bases and J by 2 bases, with 11 bases between them. The CDR3 spans 16 residues. As DNA, the CDR3 is TGCGCCAGCAGCCAAGACAGCGGACCCCCCTACAATGAGCAGTTCTTC. It encodes CASSQDSGPPYNEQFF.

The chain combines TRBV4-2 with TRBJ1-1; TRBD1 might be the D (5 bases). From germline, CDR1 is LGHNA and CDR2 YNFKEQ. This CDR3 region has 14 residues. Between the trimmed V and J ends, which lost 1 base and 2 bases, there was a span of 8 bases. DNA for the CDR3: TGTGCCAGCAGCCAAGCAGGGTACAACACTGAAGCTTTCTTT. It is translated as CASSQAGYNTEAFF.